The 4 T cell receptor beta chains given below trace back to one sample, sequenced in a study of radiation and T cells in renal cell carcinoma. The method was immunoSEQ multiplex PCR; TCRdb's version includes in-frame clones alone and lacks a portion of them. This table holds about 150,000 clones, roughly 90% found once. This sample's time point: blood 2 weeks post-SBRT. Treatment meaning: 15 Gy SBRT to primary tumor, nephrectomy 4 weeks later. Sequencing used blood, obtained from a patient whose treatment included radiotherapy and nephrectomy. Every receptor here comes from a woman aged 45-59 years with renal cell carcinoma.

This chain joins TRBV29-1 and TRBJ1-2; D might be TRBD1 (5 bases). Germline V lookup: CDR1 SQVTM, CDR2 ANQGSEA. The CDR3 spans 15 residues. V lost 1 base and J lost 5, with 17 bases in between. The CDR3 sequence: CSVEVGSSGGYGYTF. The CDR3 nucleotides read TGCAGCGTTGAAGTTGGCTCGAGTGGGGGTTATGGCTACACCTTC. Drawing the rest from reference TRBV29-1 and TRBJ1-2, the complete variable domain is SAVISQKPSRDICQRGTSLTIQCQVDSQVTMMFWYRQQPGQSLTLIATANQGSEATYESGFVIDKFPISRPNLTFSTLTVSNMSPEDSSIYLCSVEVGSSGGYGYTFGSGTRLTVV.

The genes are TRBV9 and TRBJ1-1; 7 bases map to TRBD1. Germline CDR1 SGDLS, CDR2 YYNGEE. J gave up 3 bases and V 4 bases, and 3 bases lay outside the gene matches. There are 13 residues in the CDR3. The CDR3 region has the DNA TGTGCCAGCAGCTTCACAGGGGACACTGAAGCTTTCTTT. It specifies CASSFTGDTEAFF.

The chain recombines TRBV19 with TRBJ2-3; tentatively, D is TRBD1 (7 bases). V was pared by 4 bases and J by 0 bases, with 11 bases between. Germline CDR1 LNHDA, CDR2 SQIVND (reference sequence). There are 15 residues in the CDR3. CDR3 bases: TGTGCCAGTAGTACCCAGGGGGGTAGCACAGATACGCAGTATTTT. As protein: CASSTQGGSTDTQYF.

This chain connects TRBV18 to TRBJ1-1; TRBD1 is a possible D gene (6 bases). The CDR3 extends over 13 amino acids. V was clipped by 3 bases and J by 3 bases, with 8 bases between them. CDR1 and CDR2 from the germline V gene are KGHSH and LQKENI. The CDR3 DNA is TGTGCCAGCTCACCGGCAGGGGACACTGAAGCTTTCTTT. It codes for CASSPAGDTEAFF.